The rows below give T cell receptor beta chains drawn from one sample of a study of blood T cells in healthy people across ages. TCRdb re-called the 5' RACE reads with MiXCR, one entry per CDR3 protein. The repertoire holds 650,000 to 1,000,000 distinct CDR3 sequences, 35% to 40% seen once, with 10% to 15% in the top ten. Sequencing was performed on blood. These receptors were collected from a man younger than 30 in good health. CDR3s include the opening cysteine and the closing phenylalanine or tryptophan. D genes are given only for firm matches. Rows give clone size only sometimes, using once, few, many, or a class for an expanded clone.

J gene,D gene,V gene,clone size,CDR3 protein,CDR3 DNA
TRBJ2-3,TRBD2,TRBV12-3/TRBV12-4,once,CASSSKWTSGISTDTEYF,TGTGCCAGCAGTTCCAAGTGGACTAGCGGAATTAGCACAGATACGGAATATTTT
TRBJ1-4,.,TRBV6-5,many,CASSPGWANEKLFF,TGTGCCAGCAGCCCCGGGTGGGCTAATGAAAAACTGTTTTTT
TRBJ1-4,.,TRBV9,many,CASSGDDEKLFF,TGTGCCAGCAGCGGTGATGATGAAAAACTGTTTTTT
TRBJ1-1,.,TRBV25-1,.,CASTTRGAAEAFF,TGTGCCAGCACCACAAGGGGTGCCGCTGAAGCTTTCTTT
TRBJ2-3,.,TRBV6-6,few,CASGAGRADTQYF,TGTGCCAGCGGCGCAGGGCGAGCCGATACGCAGTATTTT
TRBJ2-3,.,TRBV20-1,few,CSARTRRGRSSSTDTQYF,TGCAGTGCTAGGACTCGCCGGGGGAGATCTTCTAGCACAGATACGCAGTATTTT
TRBJ2-3,.,TRBV5-1,.,CASSLGVPSTDTQYF,TGCGCCAGCAGCTTAGGGGTGCCTAGCACAGATACGCAGTATTTT
TRBJ1-4,.,TRBV20-1,few,CSTRADPNEKLFF,TGCAGTACGAGGGCGGATCCTAATGAAAAACTGTTTTTT
TRBJ1-1,.,TRBV6-5,once,CASSSRGPMNTEAFF,TGTGCCAGCAGTTCAAGGGGACCAATGAACACTGAAGCTTTCTTT
TRBJ1-1,.,TRBV7-2,few,CASSFTWGRVEAFF,TGTGCCAGCAGCTTCACATGGGGGCGGGTTGAAGCTTTCTTT
TRBJ1-2,.,TRBV27,.,CASSPAGKGYTF,TGTGCCAGCAGTCCAGCAGGGAAAGGCTACACCTTC
TRBJ2-7,.,TRBV20-1,many,CSGIPGPHSYEQYF,TGCAGTGGGATACCGGGACCCCATTCCTACGAGCAGTACTTC
TRBJ1-5,.,TRBV20-1,few,CSARDTRDQPQHF,TGCAGTGCTAGAGATACGAGGGATCAGCCCCAGCATTTT
TRBJ1-5,.,TRBV21-1,.,CASSLPPGSFYACVQHF,.
TRBJ2-2,.,TRBV6-2/TRBV6-3,.,CASSGSRTTGELFF,TGTGCCAGCAGTGGCTCGCGGACAACCGGGGAGCTGTTTTTT